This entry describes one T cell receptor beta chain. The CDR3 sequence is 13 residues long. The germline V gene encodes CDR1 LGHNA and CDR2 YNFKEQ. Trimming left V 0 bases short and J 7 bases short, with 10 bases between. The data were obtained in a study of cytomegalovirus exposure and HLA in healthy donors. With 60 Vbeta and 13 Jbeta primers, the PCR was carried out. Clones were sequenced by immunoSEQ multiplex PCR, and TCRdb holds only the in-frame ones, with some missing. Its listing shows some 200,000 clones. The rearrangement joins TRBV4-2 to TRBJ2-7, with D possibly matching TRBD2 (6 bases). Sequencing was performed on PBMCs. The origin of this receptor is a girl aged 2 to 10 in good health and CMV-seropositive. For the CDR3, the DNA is TGTGCCAGCAGCCAAGATGGAGGAGGGGAGCAGTACTTC. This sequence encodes CASSQDGGGEQYF.